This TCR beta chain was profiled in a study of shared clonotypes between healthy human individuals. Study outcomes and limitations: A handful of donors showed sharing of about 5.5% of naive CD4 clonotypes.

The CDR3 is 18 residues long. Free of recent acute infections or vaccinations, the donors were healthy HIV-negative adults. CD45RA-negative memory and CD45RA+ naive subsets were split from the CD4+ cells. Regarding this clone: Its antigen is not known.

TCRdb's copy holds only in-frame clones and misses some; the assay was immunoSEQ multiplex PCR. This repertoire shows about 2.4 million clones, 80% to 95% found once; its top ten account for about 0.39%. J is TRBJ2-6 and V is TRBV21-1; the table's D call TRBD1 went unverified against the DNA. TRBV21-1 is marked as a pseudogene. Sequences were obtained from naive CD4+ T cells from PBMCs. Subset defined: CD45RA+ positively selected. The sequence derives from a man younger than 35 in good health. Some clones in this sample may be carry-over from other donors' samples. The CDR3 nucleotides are TGTGCCAGCAGCAAAGCGCAGGGGCTTACCACTGGGGCCAACGTCCTGACTTTC. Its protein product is CASSKAQGLTTGANVLTF.